A single sample is the source of the 27 T cell receptor beta chains below, sequenced in a study of T cell repertoires in cytomegalovirus infection. TCRdb recomputed calls from the reads with MiXCR, one row per CDR3 protein. This table holds about 740,000 distinct CDR3 sequences, roughly 35% found once. Sequencing was performed on PBMCs. The receptors come from a human donor in good health (CMV status not recorded). Some clones in this sample may be carry-over from other donors' samples.

The chain joins TRBV27 to TRBJ1-2, with TRBD1 as a possible D gene (6 bases). Germline V CDR1 and CDR2: MNHEY, SMNVEV (reference sequence). The CDR3 sequence is 13 residues long. V lost 5 bases to trimming and J lost 5 bases, with 12 bases between them. As DNA, the CDR3 is TGTGCCAGCAGTCAAGGACAGCCATATGGCTACACCTTC. Its protein product is CASSQGQPYGYTF.

This clonotype has only a few counts. The V and J genes are TRBV7-3 and TRBJ1-1; D is unclear. There are 15 residues in the CDR3. Germline CDR1 and CDR2: SGHTA and FQGTGA. Deletions cut 5 bases from V and 1 base from J, with 14 bases between. Here the CDR3 DNA reads TGTGCCAGCAGCCCCCCGGGGTCCCGGAACACTGAAGCTTTCTTT. Protein: CASSPPGSRNTEAFF.

In its sample, this clonotype was seen many times. This rearrangement joins TRBV7-8 to TRBJ1-2; 7 bases fit TRBD1. CDR3 length: 15 amino acids. With 8 bases clipped from V and 6 bases from J, the junction kept 15 bases outside the gene matches. Germline V lookup: CDR1 SGHVS, CDR2 FQNEAQ. DNA for the CDR3: TGTGCCAGCGAGATACGGACAGGAAGATCGGATGGCTACACCTTC. This sequence encodes CASEIRTGRSDGYTF.

The chain combines TRBV5-1 with TRBJ2-6; 10 bases line up with TRBD2. CDR3 length equals 18 residues. CDR1 is SGHRS and CDR2 is YFSETQ in the germline V gene. V lost 6 bases and J lost 0; bases outside the gene matches: 9. Here the CDR3 DNA reads TGCGCCAGCACCTCACGGCTAGCGGGAGTCTCTGGGGCCAACGTCCTGACTTTC. The encoded protein is CASTSRLAGVSGANVLTF.

This rearrangement joins TRBV7-2 to TRBJ1-5; tentatively, D is TRBD1 (6 bases). V was trimmed by 5 bases and J by 4 bases, leaving 18 bases between them. CDR1 and CDR2 (germline): SGHTA, FQGNSA. The CDR3 is 16 amino acids. For the CDR3, the DNA is TGTGCCAGCAGCCCACGCGCCAGGGGTTCAAATCAGCCCCAGCATTTT. This encodes CASSPRARGSNQPQHF. Looking up the rest from reference TRBV7-2 and TRBJ1-5 gives the full variable domain: GAGVSQSPSNKVTEKGKDVELRCDPISGHTALYWYRQSLGQGLEFLIYFQGNSAPDKSGLPSDRFSAERTGGSVSTLTIQRTQQEDSAVYLCASSPRARGSNQPQHFGDGTRLSIL.

The chain uses TRBV7-8 and TRBJ2-2, with TRBD2 identical over 11 bases. J lost 0 bases, V lost 2 bases, and 5 bases had no gene match. Germline V gives CDR1 SGHVS, CDR2 FQNEAQ. CDR3 length: 18 amino acids. The CDR3 is CASSLLPTSGANTGELFF. CDR3 coding DNA: TGTGCCAGCAGCTTATTACCGACTAGCGGGGCGAACACCGGGGAGCTGTTTTTT.

This clonotype appeared many times. The chain is built from TRBV11-1 and TRBJ2-7; 9 nucleotides agree with TRBD1. After removal of 3 bases from V and 6 bases from J, the junction contained 3 bases not matched to a gene. This CDR3 is built from 13 residues. In germline, CDR1 is SGHAT, CDR2 FQDESV (reference sequence). CDR3 loop: CASSFGQGSEQYF. The CDR3 nucleotides read TGTGCCAGCAGCTTTGGACAGGGGTCCGAGCAGTACTTC.

This chain joins TRBV29-1 and TRBJ2-2; D is possibly TRBD1 or TRBD2 (5 bases each). Trimming removed 0 bases at V and 5 bases at J, with 16 bases between. The germline V gene has CDR1 SQVTM and CDR2 ANQGSEA. This CDR3 comprises 16 residues. The CDR3 region has the DNA TGCAGCGTTGAAGATGGGGGAGTTTTTAGTACCGGGGAGCTGTTTTTT. This gives the protein CSVEDGGVFSTGELFF.

The rearrangement uses TRBV20-1 and TRBJ2-5; 7 nucleotides line up with TRBD1. The germline gives CDR1 DFQATT, CDR2 SNEGSKA (reference sequence). The V gene end was trimmed by 7 bases and the J gene end by 1 base; junction bases not matched to a gene: 3. The CDR3 has 12 amino acids. The CDR3 region is CSEDRRQETQYF. CDR3 bases: TGCAGTGAGGACAGGCGCCAAGAGACCCAGTACTTC.

This clonotype was counted only a few times. The V call is TRBV7-8, the J call TRBJ1-3, with D uncertain. V lost 2 bases and J lost 3, with 11 bases in between. CDR1 is SGHVS, CDR2 FQNEAQ, per germline. The length of the CDR3 is 15 residues. CDR3: CASSLTTGGGNTIYF. Here the CDR3 DNA reads TGTGCCAGCAGCTTAACGACCGGCGGTGGAAACACCATATATTTT.

CDR3 nucleotides: TGTGCCAGCTCACCAGGGGGGAGTCGGGATCGTAACTATGGCTACACCTTC. It specifies CASSPGGSRDRNYGYTF. This chain uses TRBV18 with TRBJ1-2, with a tentative D call TRBD1 (5 bases). V dropped 2 bases and J dropped 1 base, with 17 bases sitting between them. CDR1 is KGHSH, CDR2 LQKENI, per germline. This CDR3 is 17 amino acids long.

This clonotype was seen at least ten times. The chain joins TRBV7-8 to TRBJ2-1; 9 nucleotides agree with TRBD2. The CDR3 consists of 19 residues. Trimming took 3 bases from V and 4 from J; bases not matched to a gene: 16. Germline assignment: CDR1 SGHVS and CDR2 FQNEAQ. CDR3 amino acids: CASSFAPGLAASGYNEQFF. Written as DNA, the CDR3 is TGTGCCAGCAGCTTCGCCCCGGGACTAGCCGCCTCGGGGTACAATGAGCAGTTCTTC.

Points on this clonotype: Since a much larger clone is just one base distant, this may be a read error. The CDR3 DNA is TGTGCCAGCAGCTTATTTTCGGGGAACACTGAAGCTTTCTTT. As protein: CASSLFSGNTEAFF. The rearrangement links TRBV7-2 to TRBJ1-1; D remains unclear. V was trimmed by 2 bases and J by 1 base, leaving 8 bases between them. This CDR3 has 14 residues. Germline lookup yields CDR1 SGHTA and CDR2 FQGNSA.

The chain employs TRBV5-6 and TRBJ2-1; 7 bases are a match to TRBD2. CDR3 length equals 15 residues. Germline V gives CDR1 SGHDT, CDR2 YYEEEE. V lost 0 bases and J lost 4; bases outside the gene matches: 4. The CDR3 reads CASSLVGRGYNEQFF. The CDR3 DNA is TGTGCCAGCAGCTTGGTAGGGCGGGGGTACAATGAGCAGTTCTTC.

The table lists this clonotype with a few counts. This sequence joins TRBV24-1 and TRBJ2-3; 7 nucleotides match TRBD1. V gave up 4 bases and J gave up 5 bases; unmatched junction bases: 8. The V gene's germline CDR1 is KGHDR and CDR2 SFDVKD. This CDR3 is 15 amino acids long. The CDR3 spells CATSDMRGLGDTQYF. The CDR3 coding sequence is TGTGCCACCAGTGACATGAGGGGGCTAGGAGATACGCAGTATTTT.

This clonotype was observed many times. This chain uses TRBV7-2 with TRBJ2-7, with a tentative D call TRBD1 (6 bases). The CDR3 sequence is 13 residues long. Germline V gene sequence: CDR1 SGHTA, CDR2 FQGNSA. V gave up 4 bases and J gave up 6 bases, with 13 bases separating them. CDR3 in amino acids: CASSSPGAGEQYF. CDR3 sequence (DNA): TGTGCCAGCAGCTCCCCAGGGGCGGGCGAGCAGTACTTC.

With respect to this clonotype: A read error may be the cause here, since a much bigger clone is one base away. The conserved phenylalanine or tryptophan normally closing the CDR3 is absent here, so this likely arose from a read error. This chain joins TRBV5-8 and TRBJ1-5; D unclear. The CDR3 spans 14 residues. CDR1 is SGHTS and CDR2 is YDEGEE in the germline V gene. V dropped 4 bases and J dropped 8 bases, with 16 bases sitting between them. This CDR3 is CASSQTSTAKPQHS. In nucleotides, the CDR3 is TGTGCCAGCAGCCAAACTTCTACGGCGAAGCCCCAGCATTCT.

This clonotype was observed a handful of times. This sequence joins TRBV27 and TRBJ1-2, with 9 nucleotides matching TRBD1. After removal of 4 bases from V and 5 bases from J, the junction contained 2 bases not matched to a gene. Germline V CDR1 and CDR2: MNHEY, SMNVEV (reference sequence). The CDR3 has 13 residues. The CDR3 loop is CASSWDRAYGYTF. The CDR3 DNA sequence: TGTGCCAGCAGTTGGGACAGGGCTTATGGCTACACCTTC.

J is TRBJ1-1 and V is TRBV4-2; D is perhaps TRBD1 (5 bases). The CDR3 totals 17 residues. Trimming took 0 bases from V and 0 from J, leaving 14 bases between them. The germline gives CDR1 LGHNA, CDR2 YNFKEQ. The CDR3 nucleotides read TGTGCCAGCAGCCAAGAAGGGGCGCGGCGTATGAACACTGAAGCTTTCTTT. It specifies CASSQEGARRMNTEAFF.

The gene calls are TRBV24-1 and TRBJ2-2; D might be TRBD2 (6 bases). Germline CDR1 KGHDR, CDR2 SFDVKD. V dropped 5 bases and J dropped 4 bases, with 10 bases sitting between them. This CDR3 has 14 residues. CDR3 in DNA: TGTGCCACCAGTGGGAGGGGAATCACCGGGGAGCTGTTTTTT. Amino acid sequence: CATSGRGITGELFF.

This clonotype was seen a handful of times. This chain connects TRBV19 to TRBJ1-5; D might be TRBD1 (5 bases). With 1 base removed from V and 2 bases from J, the gap between germline ends came to 15 bases. Germline CDR1 reads LNHDA; CDR2 reads SQIVND (reference sequence). CDR3 length: 17 residues. The CDR3 DNA reads as TGTGCCAGTAGTATAGGCGGGGCGGGCTGGCGCAATCAGCCCCAGCATTTT. It codes for CASSIGGAGWRNQPQHF.

Remarks on this clonotype: This may arise from a read error, as a much more abundant clone is one base away. The chain recombines TRBV18 with TRBJ1-2; 9 nucleotides match TRBD1. Germline-derived CDR1 and CDR2 are KGHSH and LQKENI. There are 14 residues in the CDR3. The junction had 8 bases not matched to a gene; V was cut back by 8 bases and J by 4 bases. The CDR3 coding sequence is TGTGCCAGCGCACTCATGACAGGGGGCTATGGCTACACCTTC. It specifies CASALMTGGYGYTF.

There are a few counts of this clonotype. The rearrangement links TRBV28 to TRBJ2-5, with 7 positions matching TRBD1. J gave up 2 bases and V 10 bases, and 4 bases lay outside the gene matches. There are 12 residues in the CDR3. Germline V CDR1 and CDR2: MDHEN, SYDVKM. The CDR3 DNA follows: TGTGCCACCCAGGGACAGCAAGAGACCCAGTACTTC. As protein: CATQGQQETQYF.

In its sample, this clonotype was seen a few times. In DNA form, the CDR3 reads TGTGCCAGCAGTCCGACGACAGCGAACACTGAAGCTTTCTTT. This gives the protein CASSPTTANTEAFF. This chain links TRBV27 with TRBJ1-1; possibly TRBD1 for D (5 bases). The germline CDR1 and CDR2 sequences are MNHEY and SMNVEV (reference sequence). This CDR3 is built from 14 residues. V lost 5 bases and J lost 1, with 11 bases in between.

This clonotype was picked up a small number of times. The V gene is TRBV6-2 or TRBV6-3, the J gene TRBJ2-2, with 8 bases fitting TRBD2. The trim removed 6 bases at V and 7 bases at J, leaving 16 bases unmatched. Germline assignment: CDR1 MNHEY and CDR2 SVGEGT. This CDR3 region has 17 residues. CDR3 region: CASSRGRPAGVDGELFF. CDR3 bases: TGTGCCAGCAGCCGAGGGCGGCCAGCGGGAGTGGACGGGGAGCTGTTTTTT.

Concerning this clonotype itself: A much larger clonotype is one base distant, so this may be a read error. The genes are TRBV5-5 and TRBJ1-1, with 8 bases fitting TRBD1. Losses at the gene ends were 4 bases for V and 1 base for J; bases not matched to a gene: 3. The CDR3 has 14 residues. Germline assignment: CDR1 SGHKS and CDR2 YYEKEE (reference sequence). The CDR3 region has the DNA TGTGCCAGCAGCAGGACAGGGCCGAACACTGAAGCTTTCTTT. Translating gives CASSRTGPNTEAFF.

The chain has TRBV5-1 and TRBJ2-2; D gene uncertain. Germline loops: CDR1 SGHRS, CDR2 YFSETQ. V was pared by 6 bases and J by 2 bases, with 8 bases between. This CDR3 spans 13 amino acids. CDR3 region: CASISSNTGELFF. The CDR3 DNA sequence: TGCGCCAGCATTTCTTCTAACACCGGGGAGCTGTTTTTT.